This TCR beta chain came from a study of cytomegalovirus exposure and HLA in healthy donors. Profiled with immunoSEQ multiplex PCR; TCRdb holds only in-frame clones, not every one. The sample holds approximately 59,000 clones, just over 90% seen once. The CDR3 length is 15 residues. CDR1 is SGHTA and CDR2 is FQGNSA in the germline V gene. V lost 5 bases to trimming and J lost 1 base, with 15 bases between them. This clone was observed a single time. The chain joins TRBV7-2 to TRBJ2-7, with D tentatively TRBD2 (5 bases). This receptor was identified in a woman between 18 and 29 years old in good health and CMV-seropositive. The specimen sequenced was PBMCs. The CDR3 loop is CASSARPGGSYEQYF. The CDR3 DNA sequence: TGTGCCAGCAGCGCCCGGCCCGGAGGATCCTACGAGCAGTACTTC.